The rows below give T cell receptor beta chains drawn from one sample of a study of blood T cell repertoires in COVID-19. Measured with immunoSEQ multiplex PCR; TCRdb has only the in-frame clones, and not every one. The sample records around 250,000 clones, 86% being singletons. Sequenced sample: peripheral blood. All receptors derive from a man aged 40-55 years with active or convalescent COVID-19. CDR3s include the opening cysteine and the closing phenylalanine or tryptophan. D genes are given only for firm matches. Rows give clone size only sometimes, using once, few, many, or a class for an expanded clone.

v_call	clone_size	j_call	d_call	cdr3_nt	cdr3_aa
TRBV28	NA	TRBJ1-5	NA	TGTGCCAGCAGTTTATGGGGGGTGGGGGGTCAGCCCCAGCATTTT	CASSLWGVGGQPQHF
TRBV5-5	NA	TRBJ1-5	NA	TGTGCCAGCAGCTTAGGAGGGAATAGCAATCAGCCCCAGCATTTT	CASSLGGNSNQPQHF
TRBV4-1	NA	TRBJ2-1	NA	TGCGCCAGCAGCCAAGGGGGCCTGGGGAATGAGCAGTTCTTC	CASSQGGLGNEQFF
TRBV18	few	TRBJ1-3	TRBD1	TGTGCCAGCTCACCGCAGGACAGGGGGAACACCATATATTTT	CASSPQDRGNTIYF
TRBV28	NA	TRBJ2-2	NA	TGTGCCAGCAGTTCTCGGACTGGTACAGACGGGGAGCTGTTTTTT	CASSSRTGTDGELFF
TRBV25-1	NA	TRBJ1-5	NA	TGTGCCAGCAGTGAACAGGGGTCTAATCAGCCCCAGCATTTT	CASSEQGSNQPQHF
TRBV5-1	NA	TRBJ2-1	NA	TGCGCCAGCAGCTTGAGCGGGTACAATGAGCAGTTCTTC	CASSLSGYNEQFF
TRBV10-3	NA	TRBJ1-3	NA	TGTGCCATCAGTCAGGGGCCCCGCTCTGGAAACACCATATATTTT	CAISQGPRSGNTIYF
TRBV27	NA	TRBJ2-7	TRBD2	TGTGCCAGCAGTTTGCGGGGGGACGGCTGGCTCTACGAGCAGTACTTC	CASSLRGDGWLYEQYF
TRBV5-8	NA	TRBJ1-5	TRBD1	TGTGCCAGCAGCCGGGACAGGGGTTACAATCAGCCCCAGCATTTT	CASSRDRGYNQPQHF
TRBV19	NA	TRBJ1-2	NA	TGTGCCAGTAGGCTAGGGGTAGCCTATGGCTACACCTTC	CASRLGVAYGYTF
TRBV27	NA	TRBJ2-3	TRBD2	TGTGCCAGCAACCCACGCCCTAGGACTAGATCAGATACGCAGTATTTT	CASNPRPRTRSDTQYF
TRBV12-3/TRBV12-4	once	TRBJ1-4	NA	TGTGCCAGCAGTTCTTCACGGAATGAAAAACTGTTTTTT	CASSSSRNEKLFF
TRBV12-5	NA	TRBJ2-5	TRBD1	TGTGCTAGTGGTCCAAACCTTGGACAGGGCTCGGCCCAGTACTTC	CASGPNLGQGSAQYF
TRBV3-1/TRBV3-2	few	TRBJ1-3	NA	TGTGCCAGCAGCCCGTCGGTGGGAAACACCATATATTTT	CASSPSVGNTIYF
TRBV9	few	TRBJ1-4	TRBD1	TGTGCCAGCAGCGTAGATAGGGGGCAGGGTGAAAAACTGTTTTTT	CASSVDRGQGEKLFF
TRBV6-5	NA	TRBJ2-2	NA	TGTGCCAGCAGTTACTCGGTGACACCCTACACCGGGGAGCTGTTTTTT	CASSYSVTPYTGELFF
TRBV11-2	NA	TRBJ2-1	NA	TGTGCCAGCAGCTTCGGGACTCTCAACGCTTACAATGAGCAGTTCTTC	CASSFGTLNAYNEQFF
TRBV9	NA	TRBJ2-2	NA	TGTGCCAGCAGCGGACAGTTGATTGGGAACACCGGGGAGCTGTTTTTT	CASSGQLIGNTGELFF
TRBV5-5	NA	TRBJ1-1	NA	TGTGCCAGCAGCTTGGCAGGCTACGAAGCTTTCTTT	CASSLAGYEAFF
TRBV2	NA	TRBJ1-5	TRBD1	TGTGCCAGCCTATCGGACAGGGAGTTTTTGGGGAGCAATCAGCCCCAGCATTTT	CASLSDREFLGSNQPQHF
TRBV11-3	once	TRBJ1-4	TRBD1	TGTGCCAGTACAGGGGGCGCTGATGAAAAACTGTTTTTT	CASTGGADEKLFF
TRBV19	once	TRBJ1-2	NA	TGTGCCACCGGGGACCACGGGGGTGGCTATGGCTACACCTTC	CATGDHGGGYGYTF
TRBV7-2	NA	TRBJ1-3	NA	TGTGCCAGCAGCTTACTGGGAAACACCATATATTTT	CASSLLGNTIYF
TRBV9	NA	TRBJ1-3	NA	TGTGCCAGCAGCGTCGTGACAGCCGGAAACACCATATATTTT	CASSVVTAGNTIYF
TRBV2	once	TRBJ1-6	TRBD1	TGTGCCAGCGGGGACAGAAATTCACCCCTCCACTTT	CASGDRNSPLHF
TRBV3-1/TRBV3-2	NA	TRBJ1-6	NA	TGTGCCAGCAGCCCCACGGTCTCCCGTCTCTATAATTCACCCCTCCACTTT	CASSPTVSRLYNSPLHF
TRBV27	NA	TRBJ2-7	NA	TGTGCCAGCAGTTTATCCCCAGGGAAAGGATACGAGCAGTACTTC	CASSLSPGKGYEQYF
TRBV19	few	TRBJ2-7	TRBD1	TGTGCCAGTAGTATCCAGACAGGGATTTACGAGCAGTACTTC	CASSIQTGIYEQYF
TRBV27	NA	TRBJ2-3	NA	TGTGCCAGCAGTTTAGACAGTATCGGGGGAGCAGATACGCAGTATTTT	CASSLDSIGGADTQYF
TRBV24-1	NA	TRBJ2-1	NA	TGTGCCACCAGAGAAATGGGGGGAAATGAGCAGTTCTTC	CATREMGGNEQFF
TRBV2	NA	TRBJ2-1	TRBD1	TGTGCCAGCAGAGCCGGGACAGCTTACAATGAGCAGTTCTTC	CASRAGTAYNEQFF
TRBV5-6	few	TRBJ1-4	TRBD1	TGTGCCAGCAGCTTAGGGACAGGGGAGGAAAAACTGTTTTTT	CASSLGTGEEKLFF
TRBV5-1	once	TRBJ2-4	TRBD2	TGCGCCAGCAGCTCCTATACTAGCGGGAGAGTGAAAAACATTCAGTACTTC	CASSSYTSGRVKNIQYF
TRBV27	once	TRBJ1-1	NA	TGTGCCAGCAGTGCGGGTGGCGGCACTGAAGCTTTCTTT	CASSAGGGTEAFF
TRBV6-6	NA	TRBJ2-4	NA	TGTGCCAGCAGTTACTCGACTTTATCCGTTATTCAGTACTTC	CASSYSTLSVIQYF
TRBV9	NA	TRBJ2-1	TRBD2	TGTGCCAGCAGCGTAGCTCCGGGAGGCACCTACAATGAGCAGTTCTTC	CASSVAPGGTYNEQFF
TRBV3-1/TRBV3-2	few	TRBJ1-1	NA	TGTGCCAGCAGCTATCAGCGGACTGAAGCTTTCTTT	CASSYQRTEAFF
TRBV19	NA	TRBJ1-1	TRBD1	TGTGCCAGTAGTCCTTTCTTGACAGGGATGAACACTGAAGCTTTCTTT	CASSPFLTGMNTEAFF
TRBV7-3	once	TRBJ1-2	NA	TGTGCCAGCAGCTTATCACAGTCCTATGGCTACACCTTC	CASSLSQSYGYTF
TRBV13	few	TRBJ2-1	NA	TGTGCCAGCAGCTTAGGCTCGTTATCCTACAATGAGCAGTTCTTC	CASSLGSLSYNEQFF
TRBV11-3	NA	TRBJ2-5	TRBD1	TGTGCCAGCAGCCCACGTCCCGGGACAGAGAACCAAGAGACCCAGTACTTC	CASSPRPGTENQETQYF
TRBV3-1/TRBV3-2	NA	TRBJ1-2	NA	TGTGCCAGCAGCCAAGAAATGGACAGATACTATGGCTACACCTTC	CASSQEMDRYYGYTF
TRBV7-6	NA	TRBJ2-2	NA	TGTGCCAGCAGCTTCAGAGGAGGCGGGGAGCTGTTTTTT	CASSFRGGGELFF
TRBV29-1	NA	TRBJ2-1	NA	TGCAGTTGGGGGGACCGGAACAATGAGCAGTTCTTC	CSWGDRNNEQFF
TRBV18	NA	TRBJ2-1	TRBD2	TGTGCCAGCTCACTAACCCCGTTTAGCGGGAGGGCCAATGAGCAGTTCTTC	CASSLTPFSGRANEQFF
TRBV6-2/TRBV6-3	NA	TRBJ2-5	NA	TGTGCCAGCAGTTACCCTGAGACCCAGTACTTC	CASSYPETQYF
TRBV2	few	TRBJ1-5	NA	TGTGCCAGCACCACGGGGGATAGCAATCAGCCCCAGCATTTT	CASTTGDSNQPQHF